This passage covers 32 T cell receptor beta chains from one sample sequenced in a study of blood T cells in healthy people across ages. A sample-barcoded 5' primer and a J-beta primer mix were used in a second PCR of roughly 7 to 11 cycles. One entry per CDR3 protein results from TCRdb running MiXCR on the 5' RACE reads. Of 750,000 to 950,000 distinct CDR3 sequences in the sample, about 53% were seen once. What was sequenced was blood. Receptors were obtained from an elderly man in good health.

The chain combines TRBV2 with TRBJ2-4; 7 nucleotides match TRBD2. The J call may be in error: the DNA end matches TRBJ2-7 better. Germline assignment: CDR1 SNHLY and CDR2 FYNNEI. The CDR3 loop spans 11 amino acids. CDR3 coding DNA: TGTGCCAGCACGCGGGAGCTCGAGCAGTACTTC. This gives the protein CASTRELEQYF.

The table lists this clonotype with a few counts. The CDR3 loop is CASRGTSPGTQYF. The CDR3 DNA reads as TGTGCCAGCAGGGGGACTTCCCCCGGTACGCAGTATTTT. The chain has TRBV12-3 or TRBV12-4 and TRBJ2-3; D is possibly TRBD2 (6 bases). This CDR3 spans 13 amino acids. V was pared by 6 bases and J by 8 bases, with 15 bases between.

This clonotype was counted between two and nine times. This sequence joins TRBV10-3 and TRBJ2-5; 7 nucleotides agree with TRBD1. The end of the DNA aligns better with TRBJ2-7, so the J call may be wrong. CDR3 size: 13 residues. Germline V gene lookup returns CDR1 ENHRY and CDR2 SYGVKD. CDR3 protein: CAISDIPGGEQYF. DNA of the CDR3: TGTGCCATCAGTGATATACCAGGGGGCGAGCAGTACTTC.

This chain joins TRBV27 and TRBJ2-7, with TRBD2 matching over 10 bases. The CDR3 runs to 13 residues. Trimming took 8 bases from V and 7 from J; bases not matched to a gene: 8. CDR1 MNHEY and CDR2 SMNVEV come from the germline V gene (reference sequence). The CDR3 DNA sequence: TGTGCCAGCGGGTACCAACTAGCGGGAGAGCAGTACTTC. Amino acids: CASGYQLAGEQYF.

The chain uses TRBV14 and TRBJ1-6; D remains ambiguous. The CDR3 spans 16 residues. From germline, CDR1 is SGHDN and CDR2 FVKESK. V was shortened by 5 bases and J by 2 bases, with 13 bases between the two germline ends. CDR3 in DNA: TGTGCCAGCAGCGGATTGGCCCGGGCCTATAATTCACCCCTCCACTTT. Its translation: CASSGLARAYNSPLHF.

For the CDR3, the DNA is TGTGCCAGTAGTTCCCGCAGGGAAGCCGAGCAGTACTTC. This codes for CASSSRREAEQYF. The V and J genes are TRBV19 and TRBJ2-7; D is perhaps TRBD1 (5 bases). The CDR3 sequence is 13 residues long. V was clipped by 5 bases and J by 6 bases, with 14 bases between them. CDR1 and CDR2 (germline): LNHDA, SQIVND (reference sequence).

This clonotype was picked up many times. V gene TRBV5-6 combines with J gene TRBJ1-2; the match to TRBD1 covers 9 bases. The CDR3 consists of 15 residues. V was pared by 4 bases and J by 1 base, with 5 bases of the junction left unmatched. Per the germline V gene, CDR1 is SGHDT and CDR2 is YYEEEE. The CDR3 here is CASSGGTGNNYGYTF. DNA for the CDR3: TGTGCCAGCAGCGGAGGGACAGGGAATAACTATGGCTACACCTTC.

This chain links TRBV10-3 with TRBJ1-5; 7 nucleotides agree with TRBD1. The CDR3 runs 17 residues. The germline V gene encodes CDR1 ENHRY and CDR2 SYGVKD. Unmatched junction bases numbered 8, after V lost 3 bases and J lost 0 bases. CDR3 DNA sequence: TGTGCCATCAGTGAAAACCTTGGACAGGTTAGCAATCAGCCCCAGCATTTT. As protein: CAISENLGQVSNQPQHF.

This clonotype appeared once. J is TRBJ2-6 and V is TRBV6-1; weak D call: TRBD1 (5 bases). CDR3 length: 16 amino acids. Germline V gene sequence: CDR1 MNHNS, CDR2 SASEGT. The V gene lost 4 bases and the J gene lost 1 base, with 11 bases spanning the gap. CDR3 protein: CASSGRHRSGANVLTF. CDR3 coding DNA: TGTGCCAGCAGTGGTAGACACAGGTCTGGGGCCAACGTCCTGACTTTC.

At least ten counts were recorded for this clonotype. V and J are TRBV29-1 and TRBJ2-5; D is possibly TRBD2 (5 bases). The J call may be faulty, since TRBJ2-7 better matches the DNA end. This CDR3 is 10 amino acids long. The germline V gene has CDR1 SQVTM and CDR2 ANQGSEA. CDR3 region: CSVGGNEQYF. In DNA, the CDR3 is TGCAGCGTTGGAGGGAACGAGCAGTACTTC.

In this sample, this clonotype turned up once. The germline gene is not matched at one end of the junction; a read error may be the cause. The chain carries TRBV29-1 and TRBJ2-1, with D possibly being TRBD1 (6 bases). The CDR3 is 13 amino acids. Germline loops: CDR1 SQVTM, CDR2 ANQGSEA. CDR3 sequence: CSVDRQANNEQFF. CDR3 DNA: TGCAGCGTTGACCGACAGGCTAACAATGAGCAGTTCTTT.

The chain recombines TRBV5-6 with TRBJ2-7, with D possibly TRBD2 on 6 matching bases. CDR1 is SGHDT, CDR2 YYEEEE, per germline. Trimming took off 0 bases at V and 9 bases at J, with 13 bases between the two ends. This CDR3 region has 13 residues. CDR3 sequence (DNA): TGTGCCAGCAGCTTGGTGGAGGGCGACGGGCAGTACTTC. Translating gives CASSLVEGDGQYF.

This clonotype was counted only a few times. This chain uses TRBV20-1 with TRBJ2-1; no firm D call. The germline V gene has CDR1 DFQATT and CDR2 SNEGSKA (reference sequence). The V gene lost 6 bases and the J gene lost 3 bases, with 15 bases spanning the gap. This CDR3 has 14 amino acids. CDR3 residues: CSAAGQLGYNEQFF. CDR3 coding DNA: TGCAGTGCCGCCGGCCAGTTAGGCTACAATGAGCAGTTCTTC.

This clonotype was counted between two and nine times. This rearrangement joins TRBV7-9 to TRBJ2-1; 12 bases are shared with TRBD2. Germline values: CDR1 SEHNR, CDR2 FQNEAQ (reference sequence). The CDR3 is 18 residues long. V trimming: 7 bases; J trimming: 1 base; junction bases outside the gene matches: 11. The CDR3 region is CASINRASGRDSYNEQFF. The CDR3 DNA reads TGTGCCAGCATCAACCGGGCTAGCGGGAGGGATTCCTACAATGAGCAGTTCTTC.

J is TRBJ2-7 and V is TRBV9; the match to TRBD2 covers 7 bases. Trimming cost V 4 bases and J 2 bases; bases outside gene matches: 12. The CDR3 runs 16 residues. Looked up from germline, CDR1 is SGDLS and CDR2 is YYNGEE. The CDR3 DNA follows: TGTGCCAGCAGCACCCAGGCTGGGGGGGAAGCCTACGAGCAGTACTTC. Residues: CASSTQAGGEAYEQYF. Combining the CDR3 with reference TRBV9 and TRBJ2-7 gives the whole variable domain DSGVTQTPKHLITATGQRVTLRCSPRSGDLSVYWYQQSLDQGLQFLIQYYNGEERAKGNILERFSAQQFPDLHSELNLSSLELGDSALYFCASSTQAGGEAYEQYFGPGTRLTVT.

The chain is built from TRBV7-2 and TRBJ2-3, with TRBD2 matching 14 bases. The ends lost 1 base at V and 4 bases at J; junction bases unmatched: 4. The CDR3 is made up of 17 amino acids. The germline gives CDR1 SGHTA, CDR2 FQGNSA. The CDR3 coding sequence is TGTGCCAGCAGCTTAGTAGGACTAGCGGGAGGACCAGATACGCAGTATTTT. Translation gives CASSLVGLAGGPDTQYF.

The V call is TRBV10-3, the J call TRBJ2-5; D perhaps matches TRBD1 (6 bases). The CDR3 sequence is 12 residues long. Germline values: CDR1 ENHRY, CDR2 SYGVKD. V shed 6 bases and J shed 11 bases, with 16 bases lying between them. The DNA for the CDR3 is TGTGCCATCAGCTACAGGGTTGATGAGCAGTACTTC. Encoded protein: CAISYRVDEQYF.

The genes are TRBV18 and TRBJ2-1; 7 bases are shared with TRBD2. The germline CDR1 and CDR2 sequences are KGHSH and LQKENI. J lost 8 bases, V lost 2 bases, and 12 bases had no gene match. The CDR3 has 16 residues. Here the CDR3 reads CASSPYTGGKGHEQFF. The CDR3 coding sequence is TGTGCCAGCTCACCATACACGGGGGGAAAGGGCCATGAGCAGTTCTTC.

J is TRBJ2-5 and V is TRBV20-1, with D possibly being TRBD2 (5 bases). The CDR3 sequence is 11 residues long. Looked up from germline, CDR1 is DFQATT and CDR2 is SNEGSKA (reference sequence). Trimming removed 8 bases from V and 2 bases from J, with 9 bases in between. CDR3 DNA: TGCAGTAGGGAGAGACAAGAGACCCAGTACTTC. This gives the protein CSRERQETQYF.

This clonotype came up many times. The rearrangement uses TRBV2 and TRBJ2-1, with D possibly TRBD2 on 6 matching bases. Germline loops: CDR1 SNHLY, CDR2 FYNNEI. V gave up 7 bases and J gave up 4 bases, with 17 bases separating them. CDR3 length equals 15 residues. This CDR3 is CASIITSRDYNEQFF. As DNA, the CDR3 is TGTGCCAGCATTATCACTAGCAGAGATTACAATGAGCAGTTCTTC.

This clonotype was seen a few times. The CDR3 is CASSLGGLGPSGANVLTF. The CDR3 region has the DNA TGTGCCAGCTCGCTAGGAGGTCTGGGACCGTCTGGGGCCAACGTCCTGACTTTC. The V call is TRBV6-1, the J call TRBJ2-6; D may be TRBD1 or TRBD2 (5 bases each). Trimming pared 8 bases from V and 1 base from J, leaving 21 bases between. Germline V gene sequence: CDR1 MNHNS, CDR2 SASEGT. The CDR3 length is 18 residues.

The chain carries TRBV3-1 and TRBJ2-1, with TRBD2 identical over 7 bases. The V segment lost 6 bases and the J segment 5 bases; nucleotides outside the gene matches: 7. Germline lookup yields CDR1 LGHDT and CDR2 YNNKEL (reference sequence). CDR3 size: 14 residues. Here the CDR3 reads CASRRLSGNNEQFF. CDR3 DNA: TGTGCCAGCAGGCGACTCAGCGGGAACAATGAGCAGTTCTTC.

The chain joins TRBV15 to TRBJ1-2, with 10 bases matching TRBD1. Germline loops: CDR1 LNHNV, CDR2 YYDKDF (reference sequence). V gave up 4 bases and J gave up 6 bases; unmatched junction bases: 2. The CDR3 is 13 amino acids. The CDR3 protein is CATSTGTGDGYTF. The DNA for the CDR3 is TGTGCCACCAGCACCGGGACAGGGGATGGCTACACCTTC.

In this sample, this clonotype turned up once. The junction differs from germline at one of its ends, possibly a read error. The V gene is TRBV6-2 or TRBV6-3, the J gene TRBJ2-1; 9 nucleotides line up with TRBD2. The CDR3 contains 16 residues. Germline assignment: CDR1 MNHEY and CDR2 SVGEGT. The CDR3 DNA follows: TGTACCAGCAGTTACCATAGCGGGAGTCCCTACAATGAGCAGTTCTTC. Protein product: CTSSYHSGSPYNEQFF.

This chain joins TRBV12-3 or TRBV12-4 and TRBJ2-7; the D gene is possibly TRBD1 (6 bases). CDR3 length: 14 residues. V was cut by 7 bases and J by 4 bases, with 17 bases left in between. The CDR3 sequence: CASMPTGSGYEQYF. CDR3 in DNA: TGTGCCAGCATGCCCACAGGGTCGGGATACGAGCAGTACTTC.

This clonotype was counted only a few times. The rearrangement uses TRBV2 and TRBJ2-7; 7 bases match TRBD2. There are 12 residues in the CDR3. Germline V lookup: CDR1 SNHLY, CDR2 FYNNEI. The V and J ends lost 9 bases and 2 bases, in that order; junction bases with no gene match: 4. The CDR3 region has the DNA TGTGCCAGGGGTGGACTAGCCTACGAGCAGTACTTC. It yields the protein CARGGLAYEQYF.

V usage is TRBV5-1 and J usage is TRBJ2-2, with TRBD1 matching over 9 bases. Germline V lookup: CDR1 SGHRS, CDR2 YFSETQ. V was pared by 2 bases and J by 4 bases, with 3 bases of the junction left unmatched. This CDR3 is 15 amino acids long. DNA for the CDR3: TGCGCCAGCAGCTTACGACAGGGGGGCACCGGGGAGCTGTTTTTT. Amino acid sequence: CASSLRQGGTGELFF. Full variable domain (rest looked up from reference TRBV5-1 and TRBJ2-2): KAGVTQTPRYLIKTRGQQVTLSCSPISGHRSVSWYQQTPGQGLQFLFEYFSETQRNKGNFPGRFSGRQFSNSRSEMNVSTLELGDSALYLCASSLRQGGTGELFFGEGSRLTVL.

The V and J genes are TRBV6-5 and TRBJ1-2; D unclear. Germline V gene sequence: CDR1 MNHEY, CDR2 SVGAGI. The CDR3 sequence is 14 residues long. V lost 0 bases and J lost 4, with 9 bases in between. The CDR3 sequence: CASSYSAPSYGYTF. In nucleotides, the CDR3 is TGTGCCAGCAGTTACTCGGCACCGTCCTATGGCTACACCTTC.

This clonotype was found a few times. This chain links TRBV6-2 or TRBV6-3 with TRBJ2-3; a possible D gene is TRBD2 (5 bases). This CDR3 has 18 residues. V lost 0 bases to trimming and J lost 14 bases, with 30 bases between them. Germline assignment: CDR1 MNHEY and CDR2 SVGEGT. The CDR3 DNA follows: TGTGCCAGCAGTTACTCGAAACTAAGGGAGCTTAATCGCAGATACGCGTATTTT. Translating it yields CASSYSKLRELNRRYAYF.

The V and J genes are TRBV15 and TRBJ2-3; TRBD1 is a possible D gene (6 bases). V lost 5 bases and J 0 bases, leaving 18 bases between the germline ends. The CDR3 loop spans 17 amino acids. From germline, CDR1 is LNHNV and CDR2 YYDKDF (reference sequence). The CDR3, as DNA: TGTGCCACCAGCTCGTGGACAGTCAGCCCTAGCACAGATACGCAGTATTTT. Residues: CATSSWTVSPSTDTQYF.

This clonotype was detected a few times. The V and J genes are TRBV20-1 and TRBJ2-5; 11 bases match TRBD2. Germline CDR1 reads DFQATT; CDR2 reads SNEGSKA (reference sequence). The CDR3 consists of 21 residues. Trimming cost V 0 bases and J 11 bases; bases outside gene matches: 29. CDR3 nucleotides: TGCAGTGCTAGAGATGGGGGCAGTTCCTCCCCCGGGACTAGCGGCTACAATGAGCAGTACTTC. Amino acid sequence: CSARDGGSSSPGTSGYNEQYF.

This clonotype has a handful of counts. The genes are TRBV29-1 and TRBJ2-7; possible D gene TRBD2, 6 bases. There are 14 residues in the CDR3. Germline CDR1 reads SQVTM; CDR2 reads ANQGSEA. V lost 7 bases, J lost 2 bases, and 18 bases lay in between. CDR3 nucleotide sequence: TGCAGCGCCGGCGGGGCAGGAGGGACCTACGAGCAGTACTTC. It is translated as CSAGGAGGTYEQYF.